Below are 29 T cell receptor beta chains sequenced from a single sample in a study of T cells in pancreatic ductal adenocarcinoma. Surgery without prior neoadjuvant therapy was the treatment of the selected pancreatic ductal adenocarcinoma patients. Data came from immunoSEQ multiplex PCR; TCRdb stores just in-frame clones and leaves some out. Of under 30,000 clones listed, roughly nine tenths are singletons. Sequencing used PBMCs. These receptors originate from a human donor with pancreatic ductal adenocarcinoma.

The CDR3 spells CASSLAGNNQPQHF. The CDR3, as DNA: TGTGCCAGCAGTTTAGCAGGGAACAATCAGCCCCAGCATTTT. The rearrangement uses TRBV27 and TRBJ1-5; D might be TRBD1 (5 bases). V gave up 2 bases and J gave up 3 bases, with 8 bases separating them. The CDR3 runs to 14 residues. The germline V gene has CDR1 MNHEY and CDR2 SMNVEV (reference sequence).

CDR3 residues: CASAGRRGKKLFF. CDR3 nucleotide sequence: TGTGCCAGCGCGGGGCGCAGGGGCAAAAAACTGTTTTTT. The chain recombines TRBV7-9 with TRBJ1-4, with D tentatively TRBD1 (6 bases). The V gene's germline CDR1 is SEHNR and CDR2 FQNEAQ (reference sequence). Trimming took off 8 bases at V and 9 bases at J, with 16 bases between the two ends. CDR3 length equals 13 residues.

The CDR3 DNA reads as TGCGCCAGCAGCCAAGATGGGAGTGGCTCCTACAATGAGCAGTTCTTC. Protein sequence: CASSQDGSGSYNEQFF. This chain uses TRBV4-3 with TRBJ2-1; tentatively, D is TRBD2 (5 bases). V dropped 0 bases and J dropped 0 bases, with 9 bases sitting between them. The CDR3 has 16 amino acids. Germline loops: CDR1 LGHNA, CDR2 YSLEER.

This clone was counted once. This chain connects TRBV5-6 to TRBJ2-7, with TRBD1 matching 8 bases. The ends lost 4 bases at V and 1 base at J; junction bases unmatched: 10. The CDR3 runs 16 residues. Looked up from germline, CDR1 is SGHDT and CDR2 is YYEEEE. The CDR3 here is CASSGSPGQASYEQYF. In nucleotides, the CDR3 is TGTGCCAGCAGCGGGAGTCCGGGACAGGCGTCCTACGAGCAGTACTTC.

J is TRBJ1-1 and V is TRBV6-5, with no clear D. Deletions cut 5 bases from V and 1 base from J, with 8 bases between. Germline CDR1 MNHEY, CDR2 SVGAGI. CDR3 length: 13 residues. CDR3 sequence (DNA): TGTGCCAGCAGTCAACGATGGAACACTGAAGCTTTCTTT. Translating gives CASSQRWNTEAFF.

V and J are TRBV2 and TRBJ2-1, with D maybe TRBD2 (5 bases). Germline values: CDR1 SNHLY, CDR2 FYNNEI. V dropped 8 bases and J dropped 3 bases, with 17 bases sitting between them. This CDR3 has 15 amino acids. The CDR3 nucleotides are TGTGCCAGCTCAACGAACCAGCGGATCTACAATGAGCAGTTCTTC. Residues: CASSTNQRIYNEQFF.

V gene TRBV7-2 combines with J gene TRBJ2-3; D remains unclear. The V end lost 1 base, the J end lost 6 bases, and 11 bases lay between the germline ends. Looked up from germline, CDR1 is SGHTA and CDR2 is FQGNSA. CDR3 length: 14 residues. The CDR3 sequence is CASSLGRGLDTQYF. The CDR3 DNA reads TGTGCCAGCAGCTTAGGACGCGGCCTCGATACGCAGTATTTT. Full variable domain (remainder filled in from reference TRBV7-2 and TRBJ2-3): GAGVSQSPSNKVTEKGKDVELRCDPISGHTALYWYRQSLGQGLEFLIYFQGNSAPDKSGLPSDRFSAERTGGSVSTLTIQRTQQEDSAVYLCASSLGRGLDTQYFGPGTRLTVL.

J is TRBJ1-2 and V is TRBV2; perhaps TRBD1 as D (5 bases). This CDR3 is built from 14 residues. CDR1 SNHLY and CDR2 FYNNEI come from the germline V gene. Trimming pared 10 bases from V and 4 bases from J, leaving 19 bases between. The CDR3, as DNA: TGTGCCAATTTGGGGGGGGGTTCCTCCTATGGCTACACCTTC. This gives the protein CANLGGGSSYGYTF.

In DNA form, the CDR3 reads TGTGCCAGCAGCTGGCTGGACAGGCCTAACACCGGGGAGCTGTTTTTT. This sequence encodes CASSWLDRPNTGELFF. This chain joins TRBV11-2 and TRBJ2-2; 7 bases align to TRBD1. The CDR3 spans 16 residues. The germline V gene encodes CDR1 SGHAT and CDR2 FQNNGV. Losses at the gene ends were 4 bases for V and 2 bases for J; bases not matched to a gene: 7.

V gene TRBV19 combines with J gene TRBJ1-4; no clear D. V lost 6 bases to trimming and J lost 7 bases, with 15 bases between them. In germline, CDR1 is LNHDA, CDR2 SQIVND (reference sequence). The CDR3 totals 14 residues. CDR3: CASSALQVAEKLFF. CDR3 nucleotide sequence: TGTGCCAGTAGCGCCCTTCAAGTTGCTGAAAAACTGTTTTTT.

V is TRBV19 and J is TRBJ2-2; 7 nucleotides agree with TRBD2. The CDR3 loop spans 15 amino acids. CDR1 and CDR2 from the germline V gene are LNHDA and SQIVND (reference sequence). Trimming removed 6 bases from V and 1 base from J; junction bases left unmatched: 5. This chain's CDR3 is CASSPTSLNTGELFF. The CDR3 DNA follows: TGTGCCAGTAGCCCGACTAGCCTGAACACCGGGGAGCTGTTTTTT.

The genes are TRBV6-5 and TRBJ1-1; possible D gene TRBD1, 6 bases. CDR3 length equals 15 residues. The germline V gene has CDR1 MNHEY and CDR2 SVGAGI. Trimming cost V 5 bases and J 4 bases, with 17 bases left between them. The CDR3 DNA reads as TGTGCCAGCAGTCCGACACGGGGGGCAGGCACTGAAGCTTTCTTT. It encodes CASSPTRGAGTEAFF.

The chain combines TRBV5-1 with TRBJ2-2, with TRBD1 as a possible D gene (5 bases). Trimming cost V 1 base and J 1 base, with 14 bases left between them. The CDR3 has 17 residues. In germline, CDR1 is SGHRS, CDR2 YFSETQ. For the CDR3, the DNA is TGCGCCAGCAGCTTGTTAACAGGACGATGGAACACCGGGGAGCTGTTTTTT. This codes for CASSLLTGRWNTGELFF. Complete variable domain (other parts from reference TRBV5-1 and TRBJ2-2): KAGVTQTPRYLIKTRGQQVTLSCSPISGHRSVSWYQQTPGQGLQFLFEYFSETQRNKGNFPGRFSGRQFSNSRSEMNVSTLELGDSALYLCASSLLTGRWNTGELFFGEGSRLTVL.

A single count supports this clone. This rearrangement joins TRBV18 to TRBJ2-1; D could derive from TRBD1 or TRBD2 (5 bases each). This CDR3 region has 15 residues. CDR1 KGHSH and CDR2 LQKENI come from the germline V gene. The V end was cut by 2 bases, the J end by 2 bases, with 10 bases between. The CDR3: CASSPLGRAYNEQFF. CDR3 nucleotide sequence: TGTGCCAGCTCACCATTGGGGCGGGCCTACAATGAGCAGTTCTTC.

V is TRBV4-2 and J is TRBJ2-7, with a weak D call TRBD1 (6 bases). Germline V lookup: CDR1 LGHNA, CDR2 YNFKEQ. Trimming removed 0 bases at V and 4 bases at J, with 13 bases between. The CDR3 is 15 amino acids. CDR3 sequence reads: CASSQEADSRYEQYF. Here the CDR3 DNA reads TGTGCCAGCAGCCAAGAGGCGGACAGCCGATACGAGCAGTACTTC.

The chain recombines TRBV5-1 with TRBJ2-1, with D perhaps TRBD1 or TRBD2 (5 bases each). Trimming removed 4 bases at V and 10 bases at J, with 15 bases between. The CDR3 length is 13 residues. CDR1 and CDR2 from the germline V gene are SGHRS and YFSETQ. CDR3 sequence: CASSTRGVGEQFF. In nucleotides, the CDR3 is TGCGCCAGCAGCACGAGGGGAGTTGGCGAGCAGTTCTTC.

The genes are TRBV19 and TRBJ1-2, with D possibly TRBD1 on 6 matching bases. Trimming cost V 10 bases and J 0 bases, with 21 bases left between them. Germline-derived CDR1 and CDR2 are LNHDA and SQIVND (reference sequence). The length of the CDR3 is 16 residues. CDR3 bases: TGTGCCACTAACAAATACACCGGGACAACTAACTATGGCTACACCTTC. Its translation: CATNKYTGTTNYGYTF.

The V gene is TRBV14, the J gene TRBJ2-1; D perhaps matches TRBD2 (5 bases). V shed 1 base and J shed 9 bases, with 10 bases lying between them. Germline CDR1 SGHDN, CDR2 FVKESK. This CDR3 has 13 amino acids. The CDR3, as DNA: TGTGCCAGCAGCCAAGGGAGGCTGACTGAGCAGTTCTTC. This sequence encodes CASSQGRLTEQFF.

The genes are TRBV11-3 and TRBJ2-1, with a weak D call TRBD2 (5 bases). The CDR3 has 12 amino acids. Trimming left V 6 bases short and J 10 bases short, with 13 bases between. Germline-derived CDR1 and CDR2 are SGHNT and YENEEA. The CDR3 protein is CASSTGIGEQFF. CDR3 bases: TGTGCCAGCAGTACGGGGATTGGCGAGCAGTTCTTC.

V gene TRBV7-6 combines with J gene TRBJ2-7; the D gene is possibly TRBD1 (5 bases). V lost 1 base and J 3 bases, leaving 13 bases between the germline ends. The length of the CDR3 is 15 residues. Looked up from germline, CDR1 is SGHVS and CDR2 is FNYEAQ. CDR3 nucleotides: TGTGCCAGCAGCTTAGAGTCAGGGTCTTACTACGAGCAGTACTTC. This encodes CASSLESGSYYEQYF.

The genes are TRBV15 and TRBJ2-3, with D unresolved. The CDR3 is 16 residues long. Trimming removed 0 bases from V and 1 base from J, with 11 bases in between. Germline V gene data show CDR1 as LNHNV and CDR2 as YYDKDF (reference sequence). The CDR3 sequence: CATSRDLGIGTDTQYF. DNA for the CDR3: TGTGCCACCAGCAGAGATTTGGGGATCGGCACAGATACGCAGTATTTT.

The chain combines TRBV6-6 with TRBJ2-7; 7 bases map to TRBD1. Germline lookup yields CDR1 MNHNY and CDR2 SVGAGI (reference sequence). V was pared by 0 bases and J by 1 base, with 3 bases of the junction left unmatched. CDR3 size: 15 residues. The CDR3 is CASSYSAGGSYEQYF. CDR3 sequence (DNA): TGTGCCAGCAGTTACTCGGCAGGGGGATCCTACGAGCAGTACTTC.

The CDR3 sequence is CASSLSGSSYNEQFF. The CDR3 region has the DNA TGTGCCAGCAGCTTGAGTGGGAGCTCCTACAATGAGCAGTTCTTC. V is TRBV7-2 and J is TRBJ2-1, with D possibly matching TRBD2 (5 bases). Trimming shortened V by 3 bases and J by 0 bases, and 9 bases separated the two germline ends. The germline V gene encodes CDR1 SGHTA and CDR2 FQGNSA. The CDR3 extends over 15 amino acids.

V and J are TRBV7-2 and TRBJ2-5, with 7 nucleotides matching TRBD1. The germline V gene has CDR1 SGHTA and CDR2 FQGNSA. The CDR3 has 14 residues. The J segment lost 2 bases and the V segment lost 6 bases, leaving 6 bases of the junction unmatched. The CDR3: CASRPGRGQETQYF. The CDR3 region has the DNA TGTGCCAGCAGACCTGGCAGGGGGCAAGAGACCCAGTACTTC.

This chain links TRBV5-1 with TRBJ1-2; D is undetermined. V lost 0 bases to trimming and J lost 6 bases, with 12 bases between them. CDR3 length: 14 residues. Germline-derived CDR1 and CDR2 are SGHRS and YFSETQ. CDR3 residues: CASSLAGPIDGYTF. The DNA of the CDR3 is TGCGCCAGCAGCTTGGCCGGGCCTATCGATGGCTACACCTTC.

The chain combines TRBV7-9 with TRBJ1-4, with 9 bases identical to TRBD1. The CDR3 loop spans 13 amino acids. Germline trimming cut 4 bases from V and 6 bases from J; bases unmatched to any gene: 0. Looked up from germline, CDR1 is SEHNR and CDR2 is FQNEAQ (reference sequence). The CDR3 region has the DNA TGTGCCAGCAGCTGGACAGGGGATGAAAAACTGTTTTTT. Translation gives CASSWTGDEKLFF.

The CDR3 coding sequence is TGTGCCTGGAGTGTTTCCGGGGCAGGGATACCCCCAGTTGTGAACACTGAAGCTTTCTTT. It codes for CAWSVSGAGIPPVVNTEAFF. The V call is TRBV30, the J call TRBJ1-1; tentatively, D is TRBD1 (5 bases). CDR1 and CDR2 (germline): GTSNPN, SVGIG (reference sequence). Deletions cut 0 bases from V and 0 bases from J, with 26 bases between. This CDR3 spans 20 amino acids.

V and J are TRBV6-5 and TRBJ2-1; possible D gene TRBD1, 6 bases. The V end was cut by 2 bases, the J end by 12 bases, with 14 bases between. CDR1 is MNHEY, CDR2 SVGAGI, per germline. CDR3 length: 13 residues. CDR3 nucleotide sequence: TGTGCCAGCAGTTACCTCCCCACAGGGAGGCAGTTCTTC. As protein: CASSYLPTGRQFF.

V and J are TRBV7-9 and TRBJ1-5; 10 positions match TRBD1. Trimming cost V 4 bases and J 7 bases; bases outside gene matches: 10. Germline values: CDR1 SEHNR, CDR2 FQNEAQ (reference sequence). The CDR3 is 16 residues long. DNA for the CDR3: TGTGCCAGCAGCTCGGAACTCGGACAGGGGGGACAGCCCCAGCATTTT. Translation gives CASSSELGQGGQPQHF.